The T cell receptor beta chain described here comes from a study of blood T cell repertoires in COVID-19. Study-level information: The origin of the acute and convalescent COVID-19 samples was the United States, Italy and Spain. In each case, the material was cDNA or gDNA derived from T cells, B-cell-depleted T cells, or PBMCs.

Seattle's cohort entered during active infection and was followed longitudinally. With V trimmed by 5 bases and J by 2 bases, 4 bases remained unmatched. From germline, CDR1 is MNHNY and CDR2 SVGAGI (reference sequence). The CDR3 is 14 residues long. Under the authors' procedure: Reference gene primer amplification in the assay estimated nucleated cell counts. Libraries were prepared by immunoSEQ multiplex PCR; TCRdb keeps only in-frame clonotypes and omits some of them. Clonal size and the V and J genes are those of that table, whereas D and trimming came from the DNA. The table records around 300,000 clones, approximately 90% of them present only once.

V gene TRBV6-6 combines with J gene TRBJ2-5, with TRBD2 identical over 8 bases. The sequenced sample was peripheral blood. This sequence was found in a woman between 45 and 65 years old with COVID-19, enrolled during active disease. The CDR3, as DNA: TGTGCCAGCAGTCGGACTAGCCGGCAAGAGACCCAGTACTTC. It encodes CASSRTSRQETQYF.